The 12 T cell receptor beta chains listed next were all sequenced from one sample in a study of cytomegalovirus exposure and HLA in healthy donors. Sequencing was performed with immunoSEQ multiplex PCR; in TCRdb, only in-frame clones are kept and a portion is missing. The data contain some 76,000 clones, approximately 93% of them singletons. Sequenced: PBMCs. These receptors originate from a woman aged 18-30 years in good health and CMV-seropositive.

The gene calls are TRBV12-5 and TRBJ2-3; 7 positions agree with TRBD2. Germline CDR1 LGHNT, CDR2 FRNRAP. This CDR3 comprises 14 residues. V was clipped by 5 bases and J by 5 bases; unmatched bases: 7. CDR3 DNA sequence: TGTGCTAGTGGTCAGGGACTATTGGGAGATACGCAGTATTTT. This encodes CASGQGLLGDTQYF.

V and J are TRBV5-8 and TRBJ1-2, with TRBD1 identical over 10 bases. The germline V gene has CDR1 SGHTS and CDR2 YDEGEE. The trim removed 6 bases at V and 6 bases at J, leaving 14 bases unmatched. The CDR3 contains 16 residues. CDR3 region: CASTLLWVDRGDGYTF. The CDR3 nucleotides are TGTGCCAGCACCCTTCTCTGGGTGGACAGGGGGGATGGCTACACCTTC.

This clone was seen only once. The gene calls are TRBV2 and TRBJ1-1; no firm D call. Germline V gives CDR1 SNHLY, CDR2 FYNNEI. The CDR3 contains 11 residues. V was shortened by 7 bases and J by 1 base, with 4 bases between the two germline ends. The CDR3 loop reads CASIQNTEAFF. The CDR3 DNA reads TGTGCCAGCATCCAGAACACTGAAGCTTTCTTT. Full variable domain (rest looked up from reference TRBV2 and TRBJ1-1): EPEVTQTPSHQVTQMGQEVILRCVPISNHLYFYWYRQILGQKVEFLVSFYNNEISEKSEIFDDQFSVERPDGSNFTLKIRSTKLEDSAMYFCASIQNTEAFFGQGTRLTVV.

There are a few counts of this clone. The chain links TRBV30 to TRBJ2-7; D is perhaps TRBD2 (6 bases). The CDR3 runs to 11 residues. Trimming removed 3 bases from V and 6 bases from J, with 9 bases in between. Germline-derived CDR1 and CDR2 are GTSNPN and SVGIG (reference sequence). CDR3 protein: CAWRRDGEQYF. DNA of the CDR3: TGTGCCTGGAGGCGGGACGGCGAGCAGTACTTC.

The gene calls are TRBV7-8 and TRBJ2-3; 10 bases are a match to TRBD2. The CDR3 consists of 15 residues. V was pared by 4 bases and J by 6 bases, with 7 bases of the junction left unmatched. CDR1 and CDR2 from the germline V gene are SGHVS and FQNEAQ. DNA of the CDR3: TGTGCCAGCAGCTCGCAGCGGGGGGGCCGGGATACGCAGTATTTT. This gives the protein CASSSQRGGRDTQYF.

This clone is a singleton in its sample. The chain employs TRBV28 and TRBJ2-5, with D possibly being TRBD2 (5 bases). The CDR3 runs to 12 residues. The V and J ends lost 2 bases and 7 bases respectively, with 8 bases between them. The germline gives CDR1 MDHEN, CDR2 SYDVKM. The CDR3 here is CASSLVRGTQYF. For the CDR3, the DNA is TGTGCCAGCAGTTTAGTACGGGGGACCCAGTACTTC.

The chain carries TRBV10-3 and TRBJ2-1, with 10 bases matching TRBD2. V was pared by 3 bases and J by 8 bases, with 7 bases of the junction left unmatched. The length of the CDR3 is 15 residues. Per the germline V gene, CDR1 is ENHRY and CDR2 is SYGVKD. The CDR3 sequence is CAISDNSGGADEQFF. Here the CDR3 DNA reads TGTGCCATCAGTGATAACAGCGGGGGGGCCGATGAGCAGTTCTTC.

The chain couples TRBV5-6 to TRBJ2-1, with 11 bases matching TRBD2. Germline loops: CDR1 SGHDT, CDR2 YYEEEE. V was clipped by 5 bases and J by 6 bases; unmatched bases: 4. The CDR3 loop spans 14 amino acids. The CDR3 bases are TGTGCCAGCAGACTAGCGGGAGATCCCAATGAGCAGTTCTTC. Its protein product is CASRLAGDPNEQFF.

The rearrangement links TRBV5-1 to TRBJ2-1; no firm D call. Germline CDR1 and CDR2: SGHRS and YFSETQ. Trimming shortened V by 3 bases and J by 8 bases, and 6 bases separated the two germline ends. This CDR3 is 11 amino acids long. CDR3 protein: CASSSAYEQFF. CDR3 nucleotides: TGCGCCAGCAGCTCTGCGTATGAGCAGTTCTTC. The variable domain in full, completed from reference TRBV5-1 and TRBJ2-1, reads KAGVTQTPRYLIKTRGQQVTLSCSPISGHRSVSWYQQTPGQGLQFLFEYFSETQRNKGNFPGRFSGRQFSNSRSEMNVSTLELGDSALYLCASSSAYEQFFGPGTRLTVL.

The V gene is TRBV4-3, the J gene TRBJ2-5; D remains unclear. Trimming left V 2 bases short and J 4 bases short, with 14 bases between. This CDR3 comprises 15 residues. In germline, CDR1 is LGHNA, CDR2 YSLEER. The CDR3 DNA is TGCGCCAGCAGCCAATTCCTAGAATTCGGAGAGACCCAGTACTTC. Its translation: CASSQFLEFGETQYF.

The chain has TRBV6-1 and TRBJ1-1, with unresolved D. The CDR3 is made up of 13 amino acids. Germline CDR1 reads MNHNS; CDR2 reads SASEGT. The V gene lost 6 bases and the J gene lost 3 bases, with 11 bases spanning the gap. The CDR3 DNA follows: TGTGCCAGCAGCCACATTGGTTACACTGAAGCTTTCTTT. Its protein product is CASSHIGYTEAFF.

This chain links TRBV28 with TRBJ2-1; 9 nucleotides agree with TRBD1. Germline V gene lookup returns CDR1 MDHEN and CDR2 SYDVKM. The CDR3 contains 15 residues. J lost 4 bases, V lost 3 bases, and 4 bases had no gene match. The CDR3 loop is CASSFGQGLYNEQFF. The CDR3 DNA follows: TGTGCCAGCAGTTTTGGACAGGGGCTATACAATGAGCAGTTCTTC.